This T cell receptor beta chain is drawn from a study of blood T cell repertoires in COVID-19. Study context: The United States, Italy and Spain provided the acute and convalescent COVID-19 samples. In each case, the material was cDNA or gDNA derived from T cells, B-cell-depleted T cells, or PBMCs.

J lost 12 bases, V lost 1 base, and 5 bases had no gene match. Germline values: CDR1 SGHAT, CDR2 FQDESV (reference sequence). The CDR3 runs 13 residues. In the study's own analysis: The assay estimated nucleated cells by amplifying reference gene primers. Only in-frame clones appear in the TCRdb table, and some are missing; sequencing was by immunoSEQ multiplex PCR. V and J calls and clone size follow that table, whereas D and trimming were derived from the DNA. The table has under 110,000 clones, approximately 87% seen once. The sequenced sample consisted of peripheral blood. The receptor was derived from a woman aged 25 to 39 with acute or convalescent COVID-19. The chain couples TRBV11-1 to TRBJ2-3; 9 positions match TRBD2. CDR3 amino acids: CASSLVLRGGQYF. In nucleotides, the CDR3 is TGTGCCAGCAGCTTAGTCCTGCGGGGGGGCCAGTATTTT.